Described below is a single T cell receptor (beta chain) sequence and its context. Its antigen is unidentified. Once obtained from cultured CD4+ T cells, the DNA was sequenced using the Oncomine TCR Beta short-read assay. In TCRdb, the PCR reads were re-called with MiXCR into one record per CDR3 protein. The data show 9,000 to 15,000 distinct CDR3 sequences, with approximately 80% seen just once and more than 25% held by the top ten. Treatment meaning: roughly 10-day PBMC culture with coronavirus spike peptide pools or control peptides (ViraFEST assay). This sample is drawn from a study of vaccination and CD4 T cells after COVID-19. Study-wide background: In the convalescent cohort, there were six males and four females, two of them Hispanic. In culture, cells were exposed to overlapping spike peptides from SARS-CoV-2, HCoV-NL63, HCoV-OC43 and HCoV-229E. The post-COVID sampling time was a median around 91 days after diagnosis, ranging from 35 to 161. Median time from second vaccine dose to sampling was 72 days (14 to 241).

CDR1 is SGHDN and CDR2 is FVKESK in the germline V gene. V gave up 4 bases and J gave up 3 bases; unmatched junction bases: 8. The CDR3 has 15 amino acids. V is TRBV14 and J is TRBJ1-2, with TRBD1 matching 7 bases. Sequencing was carried out using CD4+ T cells from blood, cultured in vitro. The TCR was taken from a human donor who had recovered from COVID-19. The CDR3 nucleotides read TGTGCCAGCAGCCCCTGGACAGGCAAGCACTATGGCTACACCTTC. Translated: CASSPWTGKHYGYTF.